What follows are 25 T cell receptor beta chains derived from one specimen sequenced in a study of OX40 agonist ivuxolimab in advanced cancers. Using immunoSEQ multiplex PCR, the repertoire was profiled, and TCRdb retains in-frame clones only, with some absent. The data show some 50,000 clones, with 75% to 90% seen just once and around 1.8% held by the top ten. The source was CD4+ or CD8+ T cells sorted from blood, collected in a trial of the OX40 agonist ivuxolimab. The receptors come from an adult with an advanced solid tumor such as melanoma, head and neck, liver or kidney cancer.

The J gene is TRBJ2-1, the V gene TRBV2; D may be TRBD1 (6 bases). CDR3 length: 15 residues. CDR1 is SNHLY and CDR2 is FYNNEI in the germline V gene. The V end lost 5 bases, the J end lost 0 bases, and 11 bases lay between the germline ends. The CDR3: CASSYRVLSYNEQFF. The CDR3 bases are TGTGCCAGCAGTTACAGGGTTCTCTCCTACAATGAGCAGTTCTTC.

The chain has TRBV6-6 and TRBJ1-1; tentatively, D is TRBD1 (6 bases). The germline V and J ends were trimmed by 7 bases and 10 bases, with 19 bases remaining between them. The CDR3 has 13 amino acids. Germline V gene lookup returns CDR1 MNHNY and CDR2 SVGAGI (reference sequence). The CDR3 sequence: CASTTTRGGVAFF. As DNA, the CDR3 is TGTGCCAGCACCACTACGAGGGGGGGAGTAGCTTTCTTT.

The rearrangement uses TRBV13 and TRBJ1-4; no clear D gene. Germline CDR1 PRHDT, CDR2 FYEKMQ (reference sequence). The CDR3 runs to 15 residues. V lost 3 bases, J lost 2 bases, and 10 bases lay in between. CDR3 in amino acids: CASSFHRETNEKLFF. The CDR3 coding sequence is TGTGCCAGCAGCTTCCATCGGGAGACTAATGAAAAACTGTTTTTT.

The V and J genes are TRBV28 and TRBJ2-2; a weak D match, TRBD1 (5 bases). The CDR3 extends over 14 amino acids. Germline V gene lookup returns CDR1 MDHEN and CDR2 SYDVKM. The ends were cut back, 8 bases at V and 5 bases at J, with 15 bases in the middle. The DNA for the CDR3 is TGTGCCAGCTGGAAGGGGCATAGAACCGGGGAGCTGTTTTTT. Its translation is CASWKGHRTGELFF.

The gene calls are TRBV18 and TRBJ1-4, with 7 bases aligning to TRBD1. This CDR3 region has 15 residues. Germline V CDR1 and CDR2: KGHSH, LQKENI. The V gene end was trimmed by 6 bases and the J gene end by 4 bases; junction bases not matched to a gene: 8. For the CDR3, the DNA is TGTGCCAGCTCTCTAATTGGACAGGTTAATGAAAAACTGTTTTTT. This encodes CASSLIGQVNEKLFF.

The chain has TRBV6-1 and TRBJ2-1; tentatively, D is TRBD2 (6 bases). The CDR3 runs 14 residues. CDR1 MNHNS and CDR2 SASEGT come from the germline V gene. Trimming pared 4 bases from V and 8 bases from J, leaving 15 bases between. CDR3 in amino acids: CASSATSTGDEQFF. CDR3 DNA: TGTGCCAGCAGTGCCACTAGCACTGGTGATGAGCAGTTCTTC.

The chain recombines TRBV11-3 with TRBJ2-2; D is ambiguous. This CDR3 is built from 13 residues. With 5 bases removed from V and 6 bases from J, the gap between germline ends came to 10 bases. Looked up from germline, CDR1 is SGHNT and CDR2 is YENEEA. The CDR3 DNA sequence: TGTGCCAGCAGCCGAGACATGGCCGGGGAGCTGTTTTTT. Translated: CASSRDMAGELFF.

This chain uses TRBV2 with TRBJ1-3; D gene uncertain. The CDR3 loop spans 13 amino acids. Germline lookup yields CDR1 SNHLY and CDR2 FYNNEI. V lost 4 bases to trimming and J lost 7 bases, with 11 bases between them. Here the CDR3 reads CASSAGVKNTIYF. The CDR3 DNA reads TGTGCCAGCAGTGCTGGGGTGAAGAACACCATATATTTT.

In its sample, this clone was seen once. The rearrangement uses TRBV2 and TRBJ2-7; the D gene could be TRBD1 or TRBD2 (5 bases each). The CDR3 runs 11 residues. Germline lookup yields CDR1 SNHLY and CDR2 FYNNEI. The CDR3 nucleotides are TGTGCGAAGGGACCAAACTACGAGCAGTACTTC. Its protein product is CAKGPNYEQYF. The full variable domain, completed using reference TRBV2 and TRBJ2-7, is EPEVTQTPSHQVTQMGQEVILRCVPISNHLYFYWYRQILGQKVEFLVSFYNNEISEKSEIFDDQFSVERPDGSNFTLKIRSTKLEDSAMYFCAKGPNYEQYFGPGTRLTVT.

This clone was seen just once. This sequence joins TRBV25-1 and TRBJ1-6; D uncertain. This CDR3 contains 12 residues. Germline V gene lookup returns CDR1 MGHDK and CDR2 SYGVNS. V lost 7 bases, J lost 7 bases, and 8 bases lay in between. The CDR3 reads CASNEANSPLHF. CDR3 in DNA: TGTGCCAGCAACGAGGCGAATTCACCCCTCCACTTT.

About this clone: Distinct nucleotide sequences in the sample also encode this CDR3. This sequence joins TRBV18 and TRBJ1-6; 8 bases fit TRBD1. The ends lost 5 bases at V and 5 bases at J; junction bases unmatched: 8. The germline gives CDR1 KGHSH, CDR2 LQKENI. The CDR3 extends over 16 amino acids. CDR3 amino acids: CASSSGQGVNNSPLHF. Here the CDR3 DNA reads TGTGCCAGCTCATCCGGACAGGGAGTGAATAATTCACCCCTCCACTTT. The full variable domain, its missing parts supplied by reference TRBV18 and TRBJ1-6, is NAGVMQNPRHLVRRRGQEARLRCSPMKGHSHVYWYRQLPEEGLKFMVYLQKENIIDESGMPKERFSAEFPKEGPSILRIQQVVRGDSAAYFCASSSGQGVNNSPLHFGNGTRLTVT.

This clone was seen just once. The chain uses TRBV9 and TRBJ2-5; perhaps TRBD2 as D (6 bases). Trimming took off 3 bases at V and 4 bases at J, with 16 bases between the two ends. The germline gives CDR1 SGDLS, CDR2 YYNGEE. This CDR3 has 15 residues. DNA of the CDR3: TGTGCCAGCAGCGGAGGGGACTTGCTACGAGAGACCCAGTACTTC. Amino acid sequence: CASSGGDLLRETQYF.

The chain combines TRBV19 with TRBJ1-1; D not certain. The CDR3 runs 12 residues. V was clipped by 8 bases and J by 3 bases, with 10 bases between them. Germline values: CDR1 LNHDA, CDR2 SQIVND (reference sequence). The CDR3 DNA follows: TGTGCCAGTCTTGGGTGGGACACTGAAGCTTTCTTT. It yields the protein CASLGWDTEAFF.

V gene TRBV7-9 combines with J gene TRBJ2-3; 7 bases map to TRBD1. Germline CDR1 SEHNR, CDR2 FQNEAQ (reference sequence). The V and J ends lost 5 bases and 2 bases, in that order; junction bases with no gene match: 7. The CDR3 extends over 15 amino acids. Here the CDR3 reads CASSDSGGYTDTQYF. As DNA, the CDR3 is TGTGCCAGCAGCGACTCAGGGGGTTACACAGATACGCAGTATTTT.

V gene TRBV2 combines with J gene TRBJ2-5; D possibly corresponds to TRBD2 (5 bases). This CDR3 spans 14 amino acids. Trimming stripped 4 bases from V and 5 bases from J, with 14 bases between. Germline lookup yields CDR1 SNHLY and CDR2 FYNNEI. The CDR3, as DNA: TGTGCCAGCAGTGGTAGCGCCCCCCGTGAGACCCAGTACTTC. Its protein product is CASSGSAPRETQYF.

This clone was found once. The chain is built from TRBV5-1 and TRBJ1-1; 7 nucleotides match TRBD1. The ends lost 4 bases at V and 4 bases at J; junction bases unmatched: 7. There are 14 residues in the CDR3. Germline values: CDR1 SGHRS, CDR2 YFSETQ. The CDR3 coding sequence is TGCGCCAGCAGCCCTCAGGGGGGGGGCACTGAAGCTTTCTTT. This translates into CASSPQGGGTEAFF.

This rearrangement joins TRBV5-1 to TRBJ2-2; D not resolved. The length of the CDR3 is 14 residues. The V end lost 3 bases, the J end lost 5 bases, and 11 bases lay between the germline ends. In germline, CDR1 is SGHRS, CDR2 YFSETQ. In DNA form, the CDR3 reads TGCGCCAGCAGCTCCTTAGGGTATACCGGGGAGCTGTTTTTT. It yields the protein CASSSLGYTGELFF.

The rearrangement joins TRBV7-2 to TRBJ2-7; a possible D gene is TRBD2 (6 bases). Trimming stripped 0 bases from V and 2 bases from J, with 8 bases between. Germline V gives CDR1 SGHTA, CDR2 FQGNSA. The CDR3 loop spans 14 amino acids. CDR3 amino acids: CASSLAGGPYEQYF. The CDR3, as DNA: TGTGCCAGCAGCTTAGCGGGAGGACCCTACGAGCAGTACTTC.

This sequence joins TRBV19 and TRBJ1-1; D is ambiguous. The V and J ends lost 5 bases and 1 base respectively, with 11 bases between them. Germline loops: CDR1 LNHDA, CDR2 SQIVND (reference sequence). This CDR3 contains 14 residues. CDR3 DNA: TGTGCCAGTAGTCCCCCGCAACCGAACACTGAAGCTTTCTTT. Translated, it gives CASSPPQPNTEAFF. The variable domain in full, with the rest retrieved from reference TRBV19 and TRBJ1-1, is DGGITQSPKYLFRKEGQNVTLSCEQNLNHDAMYWYRQDPGQGLRLIYYSQIVNDFQKGDIAEGYSVSREKKESFPLTVTSAQKNPTAFYLCASSPPQPNTEAFFGQGTRLTVV.

This chain joins TRBV23-1 and TRBJ2-5; 9 nucleotides align to TRBD1. Being an ORF, TRBV23-1 has a function that is uncertain. The V gene end was trimmed by 5 bases and the J gene end by 4 bases; junction bases not matched to a gene: 14. The CDR3 is 17 amino acids. The CDR3 DNA follows: TGCGCCAGCAGTAAAACGCCGGGACAGGGATTAATAGAGACCCAGTACTTC. Protein product: CASSKTPGQGLIETQYF.

The chain has TRBV29-1 and TRBJ1-5, with D unresolved. The CDR3 is made up of 14 amino acids. Germline CDR1 is SQVTM and CDR2 is ANQGSEA. Trimming left V 5 bases short and J 9 bases short, with 20 bases between. CDR3 protein: CSVSDPGKVMPQHF. CDR3 DNA: TGCAGCGTTTCTGATCCGGGAAAGGTTATGCCCCAGCATTTT.

A word on this clone: Other DNA sequences within the sample encode an identical CDR3. The V gene is TRBV6-5, the J gene TRBJ1-1, with no clear D. Trimming stripped 7 bases from V and 4 bases from J, with 13 bases between. Germline values: CDR1 MNHEY, CDR2 SVGAGI. The CDR3 covers 13 residues. The CDR3 nucleotides read TGTGCCAGCATAGGCAGAGTCGGCACTGAAGCTTTCTTT. Encoded protein: CASIGRVGTEAFF.

V and J are TRBV15 and TRBJ1-1; tentatively, D is TRBD1 (6 bases). Germline V gene data show CDR1 as LNHNV and CDR2 as YYDKDF (reference sequence). The CDR3 runs 15 residues. V was pared by 2 bases and J by 3 bases, with 13 bases between. CDR3 amino acids: CATSRKDRSDTEAFF. In DNA, the CDR3 is TGTGCCACCAGCAGAAAAGACAGGTCCGACACTGAAGCTTTCTTT. The full variable domain, in which reference TRBV15 and TRBJ1-1 provide the parts outside the CDR3, is DAMVIQNPRYQVTQFGKPVTLSCSQTLNHNVMYWYQQKSSQAPKLLFHYYDKDFNNEADTPDNFQSRRPNTSFCFLDIRSPGLGDTAMYLCATSRKDRSDTEAFFGQGTRLTVV.

A single count supports this clone. This chain's CDR3 is CASSLDMKNIQYF. Written as DNA, the CDR3 is TGTGCCAGCAGCTTAGACATGAAAAACATTCAGTACTTC. The V gene is TRBV11-2, the J gene TRBJ2-4, with D uncertain. V dropped 0 bases and J dropped 4 bases, with 4 bases sitting between them. Germline CDR1 SGHAT, CDR2 FQNNGV. The length of the CDR3 is 13 residues. The complete variable domain, with remaining parts taken from reference TRBV11-2 and TRBJ2-4, reads EAGVAQSPRYKIIEKRQSVAFWCNPISGHATLYWYQQILGQGPKLLIQFQNNGVVDDSQLPKDRFSAERLKGVDSTLKIQPAKLEDSAVYLCASSLDMKNIQYFGAGTRLSVL.

J is TRBJ2-1 and V is TRBV6-4, with TRBD1 as a possible D gene (5 bases). This CDR3 spans 13 amino acids. The germline CDR1 and CDR2 sequences are MRHNA and SNTAGT. V was pared by 4 bases and J by 7 bases, with 11 bases between. The CDR3 loop is CASSVGHENEQFF. The CDR3, as DNA: TGTGCCAGCAGTGTCGGACATGAAAATGAGCAGTTCTTC.